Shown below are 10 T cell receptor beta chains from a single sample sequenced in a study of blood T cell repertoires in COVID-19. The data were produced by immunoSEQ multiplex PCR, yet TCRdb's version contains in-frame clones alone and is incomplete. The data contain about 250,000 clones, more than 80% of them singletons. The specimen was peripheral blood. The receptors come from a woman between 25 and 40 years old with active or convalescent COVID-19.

CDR3 bases: TGTGCCAGCAGCTTAGTGGCCAGGGGGGCTGGTGAGCAGTTCTTC. Amino acids: CASSLVARGAGEQFF. This chain joins TRBV11-2 and TRBJ2-1; D is possibly TRBD1 (7 bases). V dropped 1 base and J dropped 9 bases, with 16 bases sitting between them. The CDR3 extends over 15 amino acids. CDR1 is SGHAT and CDR2 is FQNNGV in the germline V gene.

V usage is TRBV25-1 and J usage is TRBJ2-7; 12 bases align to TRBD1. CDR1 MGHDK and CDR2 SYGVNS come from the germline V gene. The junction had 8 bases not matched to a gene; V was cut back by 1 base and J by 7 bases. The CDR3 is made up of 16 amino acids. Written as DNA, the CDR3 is TGTGCCAGCAGTGAATGGGGGGGACAGGGGGCGCAGGAGCAGTACTTC. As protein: CASSEWGGQGAQEQYF.

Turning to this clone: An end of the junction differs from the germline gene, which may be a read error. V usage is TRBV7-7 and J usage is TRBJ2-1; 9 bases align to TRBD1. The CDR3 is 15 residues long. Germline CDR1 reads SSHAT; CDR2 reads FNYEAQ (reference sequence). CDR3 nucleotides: TGTGCTAGCAGCTTATTGGGACAGGGTTTGGGTGAGCAGTTCTTC. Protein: CASSLLGQGLGEQFF. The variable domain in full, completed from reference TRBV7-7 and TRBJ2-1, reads GAGVSQSPRYKVTKRGQDVTLRCDPISSHATLYWYQQALGQGPEFLTYFNYEAQPDKSGLPSDRFSAERPEGSISTLTIQRTEQRDSAMYRCASSLLGQGLGEQFFGPGTRLTVL.

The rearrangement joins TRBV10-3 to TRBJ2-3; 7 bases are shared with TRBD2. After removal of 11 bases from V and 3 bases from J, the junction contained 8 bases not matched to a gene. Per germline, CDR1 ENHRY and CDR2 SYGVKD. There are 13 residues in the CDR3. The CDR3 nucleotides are TGTGCCCTAGGGACTACGGGGACAGATACGCAGTATTTT. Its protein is CALGTTGTDTQYF.

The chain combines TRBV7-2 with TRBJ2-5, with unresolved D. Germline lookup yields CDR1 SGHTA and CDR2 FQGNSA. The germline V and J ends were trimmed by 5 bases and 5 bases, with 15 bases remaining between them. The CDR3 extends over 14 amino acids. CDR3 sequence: CASSPREPRETQYF. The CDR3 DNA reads TGTGCCAGCAGCCCCCGTGAACCCCGGGAGACCCAGTACTTC.

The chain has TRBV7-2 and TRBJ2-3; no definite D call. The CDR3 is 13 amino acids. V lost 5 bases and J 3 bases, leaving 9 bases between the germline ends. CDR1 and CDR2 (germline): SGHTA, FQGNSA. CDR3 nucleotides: TGTGCCAGCAGCCTTTACTCAACAGATACGCAGTATTTT. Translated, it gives CASSLYSTDTQYF.

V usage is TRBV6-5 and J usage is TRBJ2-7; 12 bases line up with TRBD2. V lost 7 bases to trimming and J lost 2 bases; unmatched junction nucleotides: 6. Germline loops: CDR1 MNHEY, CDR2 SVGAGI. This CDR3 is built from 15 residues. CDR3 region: CASKPLAGGTYEQYF. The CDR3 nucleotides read TGTGCCAGCAAACCACTAGCGGGGGGCACCTACGAGCAGTACTTC.

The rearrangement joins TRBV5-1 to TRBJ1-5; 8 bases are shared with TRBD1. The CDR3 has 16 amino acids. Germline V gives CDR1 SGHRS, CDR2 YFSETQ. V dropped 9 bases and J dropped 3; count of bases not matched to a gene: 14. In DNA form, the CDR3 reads TGCGCCATCCACGTAAGGTCAGGGGGCTTCAATCAGCCCCAGCATTTT. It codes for CAIHVRSGGFNQPQHF.

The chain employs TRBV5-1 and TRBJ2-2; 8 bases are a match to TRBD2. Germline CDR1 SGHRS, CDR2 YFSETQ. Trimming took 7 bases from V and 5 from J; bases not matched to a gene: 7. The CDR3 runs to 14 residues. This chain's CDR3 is CASGLIAGTGELFF. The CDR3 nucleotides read TGCGCCAGCGGCCTAATAGCGGGAACCGGGGAGCTGTTTTTT.

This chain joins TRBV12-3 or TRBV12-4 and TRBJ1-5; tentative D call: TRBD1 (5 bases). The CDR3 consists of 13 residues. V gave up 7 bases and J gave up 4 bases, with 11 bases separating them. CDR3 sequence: CASTLGGNQPQHF. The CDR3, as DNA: TGTGCCAGCACCCTTGGGGGGAATCAGCCCCAGCATTTT.